These T cell receptor beta chains were read from a single sample in a study of T cells after yellow fever vaccination. TCRdb re-derived calls from the 5' RACE reads in MiXCR, one entry per CDR3 protein. The sample consists of 50,000 or so distinct CDR3 sequences, more than 5.5% of them appearing once. This sample comprised CD8+ T cells sorted from PBMCs, obtained on the day of the first yellow fever vaccination. The origin of the receptors is a man aged 18 to 29 who received the YFV17D yellow fever vaccine. Each CDR3 is given with its conserved first and last residue. Fields, in order: J gene, V gene, D gene, clone size, CDR3 protein, CDR3 DNA. The D gene is left open where the match is weak. Only part of the rows carry a size: once, few, many, or a class if the clone is expanded.

TRBJ2-3,TRBV29-1,NA,many,CSVEDVGQDTQYF,TGCAGCGTTGAGGACGTGGGGCAAGATACGCAGTATTTT
TRBJ1-1,TRBV6-5,NA,many,CASSYSRVAEAFF,TGTGCCAGCAGTTACTCCAGGGTGGCTGAAGCTTTCTTT
TRBJ1-5,TRBV4-3,NA,few,CASSPPSRGAFQPQHF,TGCGCCAGCAGCCCCCCGTCAAGGGGCGCGTTTCAGCCCCAGCATTTT
TRBJ1-2,TRBV9,TRBD1,few,CASSVENRGADNYGYTF,TGTGCCAGCAGCGTAGAAAACAGGGGTGCCGATAACTATGGCTACACCTTC
TRBJ1-5,TRBV2,NA,many,CASSEVTADQPQHF,TGTGCCAGCAGTGAAGTGACGGCGGATCAGCCCCAGCATTTT
TRBJ2-3,TRBV7-9,NA,many,CASSLPHGGADTQYF,TGTGCCAGCAGCTTACCACACGGGGGCGCAGATACGCAGTATTTT
TRBJ1-1,TRBV3-1,NA,many,CASSQAPVGDTEAFF,TGTGCCAGCAGCCAAGCCCCGGTAGGGGACACTGAAGCTTTCTTT
TRBJ2-1,TRBV7-2,NA,many,CASSLGTSNEQFF,TGTGCCAGCAGCCTTGGGACCTCGAATGAGCAGTTCTTC
TRBJ2-5,TRBV29-1,NA,many,CSVVRAQETQYF,TGCAGCGTTGTCCGTGCACAAGAGACCCAGTACTTC
TRBJ2-7,TRBV27,TRBD1,many,CASSFQGEYGEQYF,TGTGCCAGCAGTTTTCAGGGGGAATACGGGGAGCAGTACTTC
TRBJ1-4,TRBV29-1,NA,many,CSGRSTNEKLFF,TGCAGCGGCCGTTCTACTAATGAAAAACTGTTTTTT
TRBJ2-1,TRBV9,NA,few,CASSAPGHNEQFF,TGTGCCAGCAGCGCCCCCGGCCACAATGAGCAGTTCTTC
TRBJ1-5,TRBV12-3/TRBV12-4,NA,NA,CASSIRGFGNQPQHF,TGTGCCAGCAGCATTAGGGGTTTTGGCAATCAGCCCCAGCATTTT
TRBJ1-5,TRBV6-5,TRBD1,NA,CASSPTGQQPQHF,TGTGCCAGCAGCCCGACAGGGCAACAGCCCCAGCATTTT
TRBJ1-3,TRBV11-3,NA,few,CASSLVGWGLSSGNTIYF,TGTGCCAGCAGCTTAGTAGGTTGGGGGCTCTCCTCTGGAAACACCATATATTTT
TRBJ2-2,TRBV5-1,TRBD2,NA,CASSSELAGGLGSAGELFF,TGCGCCAGCAGCTCGGAACTAGCGGGGGGACTTGGATCCGCCGGGGAGCTGTTTTTT
TRBJ2-1,TRBV6-2/TRBV6-3,NA,many,CASSLKRGAAEQFF,TGTGCCAGCAGCCTTAAAAGAGGAGCGGCTGAGCAGTTCTTC
TRBJ1-2,TRBV7-9,NA,NA,CASSFGTDLFYGYTF,TGTGCCAGCAGCTTTGGGACCGATCTTTTCTATGGCTACACCTTC
TRBJ1-1,TRBV4-1,NA,NA,CASSQDPGRGTEAFF,TGCGCCAGCAGCCAAGATCCGGGGCGGGGCACTGAAGCTTTCTTT
TRBJ1-5,TRBV19,NA,few,CASSGGTYQPQHF,TGTGCCAGTAGTGGTGGGACTTATCAGCCCCAGCATTTT
TRBJ1-5,TRBV5-1,NA,few,CASKMDSNQPQHF,TGCGCCAGCAAAATGGATAGCAATCAGCCCCAGCATTTT
TRBJ1-4,TRBV2,NA,NA,CASNSGADEKLFF,TGTGCCAGCAACTCAGGGGCCGATGAAAAACTGTTTTTT
TRBJ1-1,TRBV29-1,NA,many,CSVGGPSTEAFF,TGCAGCGTTGGGGGGCCCAGCACTGAAGCTTTCTTT
TRBJ2-3,TRBV5-1,TRBD2,NA,CASSPYGTSGEDTDTQYF,TGCGCCAGCAGCCCCTACGGGACTAGCGGGGAAGACACAGATACGCAGTATTTT
TRBJ2-1,TRBV29-1,NA,many,CSVEDLSPSAYNEQFF,TGCAGCGTTGAAGACCTCTCTCCTAGCGCCTACAATGAGCAGTTCTTC
TRBJ2-7,TRBV5-1,TRBD1,many,CASSFLTGGSEQYF,TGCGCCAGCAGCTTTCTTACAGGGGGCTCCGAGCAGTACTTC
TRBJ2-7,TRBV27,NA,many,CASSVLTGYEQYF,TGTGCCAGCAGTGTGTTAACAGGCTACGAGCAGTACTTC
TRBJ1-1,TRBV9,NA,NA,CASTREGRAEAFF,TGTGCCAGCACCAGGGAGGGGAGGGCTGAAGCTTTCTTT
TRBJ2-3,TRBV10-3,TRBD2,NA,CAISEPDVRGSTDTQYF,TGTGCCATCAGTGAGCCGGACGTGCGGGGGAGCACAGATACGCAGTATTTT
TRBJ1-6,TRBV5-5,NA,many,CASRPQGTGNNSPLHF,TGTGCCAGCAGGCCCCAAGGAACAGGGAATAATTCACCCCTCCACTTT
TRBJ1-2,TRBV29-1,NA,NA,CSVITYGYTF,TGCAGCGTTATCACTTATGGCTACACCTTC
TRBJ2-1,TRBV4-1,TRBD1,few,CASSQNRDRGFDEQFF,TGCGCCAGCAGCCAAAACCGGGACAGGGGGTTCGATGAGCAGTTCTTC
TRBJ2-2,TRBV14,TRBD1,many,CASSDTGVSRTGELFF,TGTGCCAGCTCGGATACAGGGGTTTCGAGGACCGGGGAGCTGTTTTTT
TRBJ2-3,TRBV5-4,NA,few,CASSLTGLSTDTQYF,TGTGCCAGCAGCTTGACGGGGCTAAGCACAGATACGCAGTATTTT
TRBJ2-1,TRBV11-2,TRBD1,NA,CASSLGGTGAYNEQFF,TGTGCCAGCAGCTTAGGAGGGACAGGGGCTTACAATGAGCAGTTCTTC
TRBJ2-2,TRBV6-2/TRBV6-3,NA,NA,CASSLNLIRLFF,TGTGCCAGCAGTCTCAACCTAATAAGGCTGTTTTTT
TRBJ2-7,TRBV7-6,NA,few,CASSHNPDSSYEQYF,TGTGCCAGCAGCCATAACCCCGACAGCTCCTACGAGCAGTACTTC